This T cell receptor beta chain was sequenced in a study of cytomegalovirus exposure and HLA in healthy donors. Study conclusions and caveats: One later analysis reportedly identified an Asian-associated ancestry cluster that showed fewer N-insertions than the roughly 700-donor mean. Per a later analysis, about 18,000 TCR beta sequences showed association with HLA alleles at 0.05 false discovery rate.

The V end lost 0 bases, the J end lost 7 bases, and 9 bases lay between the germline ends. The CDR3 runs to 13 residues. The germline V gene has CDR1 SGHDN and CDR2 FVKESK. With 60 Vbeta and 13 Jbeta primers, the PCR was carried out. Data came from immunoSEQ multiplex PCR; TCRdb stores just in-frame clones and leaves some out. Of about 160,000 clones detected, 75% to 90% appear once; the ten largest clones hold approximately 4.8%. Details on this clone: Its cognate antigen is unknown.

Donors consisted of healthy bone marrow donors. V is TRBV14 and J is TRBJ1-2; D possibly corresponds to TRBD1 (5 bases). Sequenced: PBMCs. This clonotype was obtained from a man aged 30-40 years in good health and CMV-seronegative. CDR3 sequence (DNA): TGTGCCAGCAGCCAAGATCATAGGGGTGGCTACACCTTC. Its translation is CASSQDHRGGYTF.